This entry lists 5 T cell receptor beta chains sequenced from one sample in a study of blood T cell repertoires in COVID-19 (dated by TCRdb to between 2020 and 2021). The library was generated by the immunoSEQ multiplex PCR assay. The table comes from immuneACCESS by way of TCRdb, which keeps in-frame sequences with V and J called. Part of the clones is missing from these tables; in studies checked, under half for an unresolved V gene and the rest for unknown reasons. This sample is represented by under 40,000 clones; around 85% of them were singletons. The ten largest account for about 25% of the sample. The sequencing sample was made of peripheral blood. Every receptor here comes from a woman at least 80 years old with active or convalescent COVID-19.

A word on this clone: The junction and the germline gene differ at one end; a read error may be behind it. The V call is TRBV12-3 or TRBV12-4, the J call TRBJ1-2; D possibly corresponds to TRBD1 (5 bases). The CDR3 sequence is 12 residues long. CDR3 DNA sequence: TGCTCCCTAAAACAGGCTAACTATGGCTACACCTTC. Amino acids: CSLKQANYGYTF.

The chain carries TRBV10-3 and TRBJ2-2; maybe TRBD1 (5 bases). Germline V gene sequence: CDR1 ENHRY, CDR2 SYGVKD. There are 15 residues in the CDR3. The V end was cut by 0 bases, the J end by 4 bases, with 9 bases between. DNA for the CDR3: TGTGCCATCAGTGAGTCAGGGGCAGGCACCGGGGAGCTGTTTTTT. Amino acid sequence: CAISESGAGTGELFF.

The CDR3 DNA is TGTGCCAGCAGCGAGGGGAACTCTGGAAACACCATATATTTT. Protein sequence: CASSEGNSGNTIYF. This chain links TRBV9 with TRBJ1-3, with D perhaps TRBD1 (5 bases). The CDR3 contains 14 residues. Germline V lookup: CDR1 SGDLS, CDR2 YYNGEE. Deletions cut 3 bases from V and 0 bases from J, with 7 bases between.

This clone has a handful of counts. The chain couples TRBV2 to TRBJ1-5; D uncertain. Trimming removed 6 bases at V and 5 bases at J, with 5 bases between. The CDR3 contains 11 residues. Germline-derived CDR1 and CDR2 are SNHLY and FYNNEI. The CDR3 DNA is TGTGCCAGCAGGGTAGATCAGCCCCAGCATTTT. This sequence encodes CASRVDQPQHF.

V gene TRBV5-6 combines with J gene TRBJ1-5, with D perhaps matching TRBD1 (6 bases). The germline gives CDR1 SGHDT, CDR2 YYEEEE. V was trimmed by 0 bases and J by 7 bases, leaving 17 bases between them. The CDR3 covers 16 residues. DNA of the CDR3: TGTGCCAGCAGCTTGGGTTGGCAGGGGCAGGGGCAGCCCCAGCATTTT. Amino acid sequence: CASSLGWQGQGQPQHF.